This T cell receptor beta chain was sequenced in a study of vaccination and CD4 T cells after COVID-19. Study background: The convalescents included six males and four females, and among them two were Hispanic while seven were Caucasian. Subjects got two shots of BNT162b2 or mRNA-1273 vaccine. Median time from second vaccine dose to sampling was about 70 days (14 to 241).

The Oncomine TCR Beta short-read assay was applied to DNA of cultured CD4+ T cells. TCRdb called the PCR reads again in MiXCR, with one record for every CDR3 protein. The sample carries about 6,700 distinct CDR3 sequences, about 29% recorded once. Described treatment: roughly ten-day PBMC culture with coronavirus spike peptide pools or control peptides (ViraFEST assay). Unexposed donor CD4+ T cells predated the COVID-19 pandemic, collected 2011-2018. ViraFEST expanded antigen-specific T cells with peptide pools, then sequenced TCRs. Note on this clonotype: Its matching antigen is unknown.

Germline assignment: CDR1 KGHDR and CDR2 SFDVKD. V was clipped by 4 bases and J by 13 bases, with 19 bases between them. The length of the CDR3 is 14 residues. The V gene is TRBV24-1, the J gene TRBJ1-5; the D is unclear. The sample comprised CD4+ T cells from blood, cultured in vitro. This TCR derives from a human donor in good health. The CDR3 DNA is TGTGCCACCAGTGACCGAACTCCAGGAACCCCTCAGCATTTT. Protein sequence: CATSDRTPGTPQHF.